The clone carrying this T cell receptor (beta chain) was counted a few times. Being one base from a much bigger clone, this may be a read error. The data stem from a study of tumor and adjacent non-tumor tissue in lung cancer. Study-wide background: Histology: about twelve adenocarcinoma, a couple of squamous cell carcinoma, 1 small cell lung cancer.

Germline CDR1 MNHNS, CDR2 SASEGT. The CDR3 contains 15 residues. A modified ARM-PCR protocol with three rounds of nested PCR amplified TCRbeta. TCRdb itself ran the multiplex PCR reads through MiXCR, one entry per CDR3 protein. Of around 200,000 distinct CDR3 sequences in the sample, 71% were seen once. No cell sorting was done before RNA was extracted from the tissue. The sample comprised lung tumor tissue. The chain carries TRBV6-1 and TRBJ1-1; no definite D call. The receptor was isolated from a man aged 60 to 75 with non-small cell lung cancer. CDR3 sequence (DNA): TGTGCCAGCAGTGAAGCTGGGCGCCCTAACACTGAAACTTTCTTT. Translating it yields CASSEAGRPNTETFF.